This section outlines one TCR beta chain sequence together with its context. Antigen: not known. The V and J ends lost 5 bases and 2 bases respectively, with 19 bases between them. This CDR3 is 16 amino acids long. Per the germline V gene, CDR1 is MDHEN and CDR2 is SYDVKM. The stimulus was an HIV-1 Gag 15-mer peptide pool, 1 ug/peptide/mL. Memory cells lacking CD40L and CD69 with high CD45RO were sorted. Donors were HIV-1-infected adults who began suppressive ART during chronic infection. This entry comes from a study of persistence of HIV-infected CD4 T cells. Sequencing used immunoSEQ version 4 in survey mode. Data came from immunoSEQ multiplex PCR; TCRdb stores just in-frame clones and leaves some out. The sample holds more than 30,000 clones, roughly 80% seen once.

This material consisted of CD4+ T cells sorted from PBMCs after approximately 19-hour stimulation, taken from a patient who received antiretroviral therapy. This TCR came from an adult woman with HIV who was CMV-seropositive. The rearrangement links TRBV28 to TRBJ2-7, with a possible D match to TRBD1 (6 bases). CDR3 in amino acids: CASSTLQGSSTYEQYF. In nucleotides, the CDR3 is TGTGCCAGCAGTACGCTACAGGGTTCTTCAACCTACGAGCAGTACTTC.